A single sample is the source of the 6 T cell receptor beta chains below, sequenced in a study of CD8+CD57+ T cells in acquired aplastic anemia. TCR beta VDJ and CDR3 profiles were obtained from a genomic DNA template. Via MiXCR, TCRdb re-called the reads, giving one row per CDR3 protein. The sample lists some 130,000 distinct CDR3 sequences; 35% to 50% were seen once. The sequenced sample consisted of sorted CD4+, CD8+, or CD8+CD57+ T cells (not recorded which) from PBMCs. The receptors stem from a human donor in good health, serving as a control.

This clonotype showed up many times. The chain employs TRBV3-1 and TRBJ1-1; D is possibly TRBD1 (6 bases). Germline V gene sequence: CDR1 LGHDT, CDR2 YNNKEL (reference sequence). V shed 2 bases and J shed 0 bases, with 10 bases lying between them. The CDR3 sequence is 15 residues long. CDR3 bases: TGTGCCAGCAGCCAAAGGGGGAACATGAACACTGAAGCTTTCTTT. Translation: CASSQRGNMNTEAFF.

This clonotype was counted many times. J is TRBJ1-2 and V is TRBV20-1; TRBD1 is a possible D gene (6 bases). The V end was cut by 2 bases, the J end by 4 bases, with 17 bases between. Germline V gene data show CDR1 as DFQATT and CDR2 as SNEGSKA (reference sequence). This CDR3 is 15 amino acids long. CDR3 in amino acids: CSARLTGRDFYGYTF. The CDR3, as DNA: TGCAGTGCTAGACTAACAGGGAGGGACTTCTATGGCTACACCTTC.

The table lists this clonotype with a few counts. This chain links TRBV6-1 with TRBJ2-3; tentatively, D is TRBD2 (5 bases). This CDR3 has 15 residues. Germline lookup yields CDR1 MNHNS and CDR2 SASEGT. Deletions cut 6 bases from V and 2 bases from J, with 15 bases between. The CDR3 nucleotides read TGTGCCAGCAGGCCCCTAGCTATCCCCACAGATACGCAGTATTTT. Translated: CASRPLAIPTDTQYF.

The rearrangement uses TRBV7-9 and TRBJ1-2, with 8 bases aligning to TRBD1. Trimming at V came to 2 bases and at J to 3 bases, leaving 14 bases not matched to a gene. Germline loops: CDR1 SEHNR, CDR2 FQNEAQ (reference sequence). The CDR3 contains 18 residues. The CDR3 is CASSLKGAGGVEDYGYTF. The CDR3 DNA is TGTGCCAGCAGCTTAAAGGGAGCAGGGGGCGTTGAAGACTATGGCTACACCTTC.

The CDR3 loop is CAISERGGAEPEAFF. CDR3 sequence (DNA): TGTGCCATCAGTGAAAGAGGGGGCGCGGAACCTGAAGCTTTCTTT. V is TRBV10-3 and J is TRBJ1-1, with 7 bases that match TRBD1. The J segment lost 6 bases and the V segment lost 3 bases, leaving 10 bases of the junction unmatched. This CDR3 is 15 amino acids long. CDR1 and CDR2 (germline): ENHRY, SYGVKD.

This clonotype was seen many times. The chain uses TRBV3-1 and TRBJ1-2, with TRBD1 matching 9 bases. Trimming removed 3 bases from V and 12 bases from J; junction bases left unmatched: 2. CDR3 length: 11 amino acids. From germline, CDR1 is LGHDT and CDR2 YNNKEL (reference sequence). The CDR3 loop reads CASSQDRGHTF. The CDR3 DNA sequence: TGTGCCAGCAGCCAGGACAGGGGACACACCTTC.